Each of the 21 T cell receptor beta chains below was sequenced from the same sample in a study of T cell changes during pregnancy in multiple sclerosis. Here immunoSEQ multiplex PCR was the method, and the copy in TCRdb shows in-frame clones only, minus some. This repertoire shows 50,000 or so clones, almost 95% found once; its top ten account for less than 0.3%. Material: CD4+ T cells from peripheral blood mononuclear cells, obtained in the third trimester of pregnancy. The receptors stem from a female donor with multiple sclerosis, enrolled in a pregnancy study.

The V call is TRBV6-6, the J call TRBJ2-2, with TRBD2 as a possible D gene (6 bases). The V end was cut by 7 bases, the J end by 5 bases, with 11 bases between. The CDR3 is 13 residues long. The germline CDR1 and CDR2 sequences are MNHNY and SVGAGI (reference sequence). The CDR3 DNA follows: TGTGCCAGCACCGGGAGCAATACCGGGGAGCTGTTTTTT. Protein: CASTGSNTGELFF.

The chain has TRBV20-1 and TRBJ1-1; TRBD1 is a possible D gene (6 bases). V gave up 7 bases and J gave up 5 bases, with 11 bases separating them. Germline CDR1 DFQATT, CDR2 SNEGSKA (reference sequence). The CDR3 is 11 residues long. CDR3 in DNA: TGCAGTGTCCCAGGGGCGACTGAAGCTTTCTTT. Its translation is CSVPGATEAFF.

The chain has TRBV30 and TRBJ2-7, with 7 bases that match TRBD2. The CDR3 spans 14 residues. The ends lost 2 bases at V and 3 bases at J; junction bases unmatched: 7. CDR1 and CDR2 from the germline V gene are GTSNPN and SVGIG (reference sequence). DNA of the CDR3: TGTGCCTGGAGTAGTGGGGGAGGGTACTACGAGCAGTACTTC. This translates into CAWSSGGGYYEQYF.

The J gene is TRBJ2-3, the V gene TRBV7-9; 11 bases line up with TRBD2. The CDR3 has 16 residues. After removal of 5 bases from V and 0 bases from J, the junction contained 4 bases not matched to a gene. The germline gives CDR1 SEHNR, CDR2 FQNEAQ (reference sequence). DNA of the CDR3: TGTGCCAGCAGCGGGGGGACTAGCGGTAGCACAGATACGCAGTATTTT. Translated, it gives CASSGGTSGSTDTQYF.

The CDR3 loop is CASSEITTNEKLFF. In DNA form, the CDR3 reads TGTGCCAGCAGTGAAATCACAACTAATGAAAAACTGTTTTTT. The chain uses TRBV2 and TRBJ1-4; D remains ambiguous. From germline, CDR1 is SNHLY and CDR2 FYNNEI. This CDR3 is built from 14 residues. V dropped 2 bases and J dropped 0 bases, with 4 bases sitting between them. The full variable domain, completed using reference TRBV2 and TRBJ1-4, is EPEVTQTPSHQVTQMGQEVILRCVPISNHLYFYWYRQILGQKVEFLVSFYNNEISEKSEIFDDQFSVERPDGSNFTLKIRSTKLEDSAMYFCASSEITTNEKLFFGSGTQLSVL.

Written as DNA, the CDR3 is TGTGCCTCCGGGGGGTCCGATTCACCCCTCCACTTT. Amino acids: CASGGSDSPLHF. The chain employs TRBV6-6 and TRBJ1-6; D may be TRBD1 (5 bases). Trimming stripped 11 bases from V and 8 bases from J, with 13 bases between. Germline values: CDR1 MNHNY, CDR2 SVGAGI (reference sequence). The CDR3 length is 12 residues.

V gene TRBV11-1 combines with J gene TRBJ2-2, with TRBD2 as a possible D gene (5 bases). Germline V lookup: CDR1 SGHAT, CDR2 FQDESV (reference sequence). The V end lost 3 bases, the J end lost 1 base, and 9 bases lay between the germline ends. The CDR3 is made up of 15 amino acids. CDR3 loop: CASSFGELNTGELFF. The CDR3, as DNA: TGTGCCAGCAGCTTCGGGGAACTGAACACCGGGGAGCTGTTTTTT.

The rearrangement links TRBV6-5 to TRBJ1-1; 8 nucleotides align to TRBD1. This CDR3 has 16 amino acids. J gave up 2 bases and V 0 bases, and 5 bases lay outside the gene matches. Germline V gene data show CDR1 as MNHEY and CDR2 as SVGAGI. The DNA for the CDR3 is TGTGCCAGCAGTTACTCTCGACAGGGGCCCAACACTGAAGCTTTCTTT. As protein: CASSYSRQGPNTEAFF.

The genes are TRBV18 and TRBJ2-2, with D tentatively TRBD1 (6 bases). The CDR3 has 18 residues. Looked up from germline, CDR1 is KGHSH and CDR2 is LQKENI. The V and J ends lost 8 bases and 0 bases respectively, with 22 bases between them. The CDR3 loop reads CASGSRTVSSSNTGELFF. Written as DNA, the CDR3 is TGTGCCAGCGGGTCGAGGACAGTCTCGAGTTCGAACACCGGGGAGCTGTTTTTT. Looking up the rest from reference TRBV18 and TRBJ2-2 gives the full variable domain: NAGVMQNPRHLVRRRGQEARLRCSPMKGHSHVYWYRQLPEEGLKFMVYLQKENIIDESGMPKERFSAEFPKEGPSILRIQQVVRGDSAAYFCASGSRTVSSSNTGELFFGEGSRLTVL.

The CDR3 loop reads CASRQSSYNEQFF. CDR3 in DNA: TGTGCCAGCAGACAGTCCTCCTACAATGAGCAGTTCTTC. The chain carries TRBV27 and TRBJ2-1; D is uncertain. CDR1 is MNHEY, CDR2 SMNVEV, per germline (reference sequence). Trimming removed 6 bases from V and 0 bases from J, with 6 bases in between. The CDR3 runs to 13 residues.

The chain is built from TRBV19 and TRBJ1-5; weak D call: TRBD1 (5 bases). The CDR3 sequence is 17 residues long. Germline CDR1 is LNHDA and CDR2 is SQIVND (reference sequence). The ends were cut back, 7 bases at V and 2 bases at J, with 21 bases in the middle. CDR3 amino acids: CASTILRDSFGNQPQHF. CDR3 DNA: TGTGCCAGTACCATCTTGAGAGACAGCTTCGGCAATCAGCCCCAGCATTTT.

The genes are TRBV4-1 and TRBJ2-7, with TRBD2 matching 9 bases. Germline CDR1 and CDR2: MGHRA and YSYEKL. CDR3 length: 16 amino acids. V lost 2 bases to trimming and J lost 4 bases; unmatched junction nucleotides: 9. CDR3 residues: CASSQISGRLFYEQYF. CDR3 bases: TGCGCCAGCAGCCAAATTAGCGGGAGATTGTTTTACGAGCAGTACTTC.

The CDR3 DNA is TGCGCCAGCAGCCCAGGGGACAGGGGAAATCAGCCCCAGCATTTT. Translation: CASSPGDRGNQPQHF. The rearrangement links TRBV5-1 to TRBJ1-5; 10 bases fit TRBD1. This CDR3 has 15 residues. Per germline, CDR1 SGHRS and CDR2 YFSETQ. After removal of 4 bases from V and 4 bases from J, the junction contained 5 bases not matched to a gene. Based on the CDR3 plus reference TRBV5-1 and TRBJ1-5, the full variable domain is KAGVTQTPRYLIKTRGQQVTLSCSPISGHRSVSWYQQTPGQGLQFLFEYFSETQRNKGNFPGRFSGRQFSNSRSEMNVSTLELGDSALYLCASSPGDRGNQPQHFGDGTRLSIL.

The chain couples TRBV7-3 to TRBJ2-4; no clear D. Germline assignment: CDR1 SGHTA and CDR2 FQGTGA. V gave up 3 bases and J gave up 10 bases, with 13 bases separating them. The CDR3 has 13 amino acids. This chain's CDR3 is CASSFDGQAIQYF. In nucleotides, the CDR3 is TGTGCCAGCAGCTTCGACGGTCAGGCTATTCAGTACTTC. Variable domain in full (rest from reference TRBV7-3 and TRBJ2-4): GAGVSQTPSNKVTEKGKYVELRCDPISGHTALYWYRQSLGQGPEFLIYFQGTGAADDSGLPNDRFFAVRPEGSVSTLKIQRTERGDSAVYLCASSFDGQAIQYFGAGTRLSVL.

The chain has TRBV30 and TRBJ1-2; maybe TRBD1 (5 bases). V lost 1 base and J lost 6, with 15 bases in between. The CDR3 has 14 amino acids. Germline-derived CDR1 and CDR2 are GTSNPN and SVGIG (reference sequence). The CDR3 DNA sequence: TGTGCCTGGAGTGCCGGACGGGGGGAGGATGGCTACACCTTC. Translation: CAWSAGRGEDGYTF.

This chain connects TRBV10-3 to TRBJ1-2; maybe TRBD1 (5 bases). V lost 0 bases to trimming and J lost 8 bases, with 13 bases between them. CDR1 ENHRY and CDR2 SYGVKD come from the germline V gene. This CDR3 has 14 amino acids. The CDR3 spells CAISESNRMAGYTF. CDR3 nucleotides: TGTGCCATCAGTGAGTCTAACAGGATGGCGGGCTACACCTTC.

This chain uses TRBV9 with TRBJ1-2, with D hard to call. The V and J ends lost 0 bases and 0 bases respectively, with 9 bases between them. Per the germline V gene, CDR1 is SGDLS and CDR2 is YYNGEE. The CDR3 has 15 amino acids. This CDR3 is CASSVGPGANYGYTF. The DNA for the CDR3 is TGTGCCAGCAGCGTAGGGCCGGGAGCTAACTATGGCTACACCTTC.

The chain couples TRBV7-2 to TRBJ2-2; D possibly corresponds to TRBD1 (5 bases). CDR1 and CDR2 from the germline V gene are SGHTA and FQGNSA. V gave up 5 bases and J gave up 1 base, with 14 bases separating them. The CDR3 runs 16 residues. The CDR3 nucleotides read TGTGCCAGCAGCATCAGGGCAGGGCGGAACACCGGGGAGCTGTTTTTT. Protein product: CASSIRAGRNTGELFF.

The CDR3 loop is CAWSYGVGNTIYF. As DNA, the CDR3 is TGTGCCTGGAGTTACGGGGTTGGAAACACCATATATTTT. The chain combines TRBV30 with TRBJ1-3; no clear D gene. Trimming took off 2 bases at V and 3 bases at J, with 8 bases between the two ends. CDR1 and CDR2 (germline): GTSNPN, SVGIG (reference sequence). The CDR3 totals 13 residues.

The CDR3 DNA sequence: TGCGCCAGCAGCGTAGCGCGAACAAACAATGAGCAGTTCTTC. This sequence encodes CASSVARTNNEQFF. The genes are TRBV5-1 and TRBJ2-1, with a tentative D call TRBD2 (5 bases). The CDR3 spans 14 residues. Trimming pared 4 bases from V and 5 bases from J, leaving 13 bases between. Per the germline V gene, CDR1 is SGHRS and CDR2 is YFSETQ.

Comments on this clone: Other nucleotide sequences from this sample produce the same CDR3. The V call is TRBV6-1, the J call TRBJ1-1; the D gene is possibly TRBD1 (5 bases). Germline CDR1 and CDR2: MNHNS and SASEGT. V was pared by 6 bases and J by 1 base, with 9 bases between. The CDR3 has 13 residues. CDR3 sequence: CASRLGQNTEAFF. For the CDR3, the DNA is TGTGCCAGCAGGCTAGGACAGAACACTGAAGCTTTCTTT.